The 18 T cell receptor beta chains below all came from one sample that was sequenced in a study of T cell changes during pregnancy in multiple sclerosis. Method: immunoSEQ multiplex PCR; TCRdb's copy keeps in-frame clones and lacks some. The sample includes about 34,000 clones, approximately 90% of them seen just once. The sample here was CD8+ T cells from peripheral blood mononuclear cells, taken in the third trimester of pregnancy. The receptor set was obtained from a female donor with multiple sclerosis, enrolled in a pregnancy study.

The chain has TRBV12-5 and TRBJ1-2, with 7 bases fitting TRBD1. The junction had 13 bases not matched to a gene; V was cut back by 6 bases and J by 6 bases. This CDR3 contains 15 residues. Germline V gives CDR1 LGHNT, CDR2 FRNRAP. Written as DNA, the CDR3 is TGTGCTAGTGGCGCTACCGGGACAGCAAGGGATGGCTACACCTTC. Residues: CASGATGTARDGYTF.

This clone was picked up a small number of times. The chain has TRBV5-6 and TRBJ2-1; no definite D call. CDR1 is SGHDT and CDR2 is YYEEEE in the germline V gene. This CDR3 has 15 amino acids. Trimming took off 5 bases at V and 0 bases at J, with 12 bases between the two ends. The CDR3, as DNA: TGTGCCAGCAGTCCCCCCGGAGCCTCCTACAATGAGCAGTTCTTC. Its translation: CASSPPGASYNEQFF.

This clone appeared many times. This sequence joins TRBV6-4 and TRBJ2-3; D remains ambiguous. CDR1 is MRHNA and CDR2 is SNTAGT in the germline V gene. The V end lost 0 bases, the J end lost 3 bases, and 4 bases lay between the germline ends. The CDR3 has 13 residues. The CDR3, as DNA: TGTGCCAGCAGTGACTCGACTACAGATACGCAGTATTTT. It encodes CASSDSTTDTQYF.

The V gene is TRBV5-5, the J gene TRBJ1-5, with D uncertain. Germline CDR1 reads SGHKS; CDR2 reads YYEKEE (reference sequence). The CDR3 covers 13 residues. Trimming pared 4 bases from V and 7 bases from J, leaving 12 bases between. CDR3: CASSDDGGQPQHF. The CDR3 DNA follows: TGTGCCAGCAGCGACGATGGAGGGCAGCCCCAGCATTTT.

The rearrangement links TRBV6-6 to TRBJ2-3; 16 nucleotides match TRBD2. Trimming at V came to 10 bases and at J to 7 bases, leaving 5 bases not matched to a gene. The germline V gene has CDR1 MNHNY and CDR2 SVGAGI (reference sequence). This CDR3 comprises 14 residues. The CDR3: CAIGTSGGGNTQYF. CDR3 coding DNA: TGTGCCATCGGGACTAGCGGGGGGGGGAATACGCAGTATTTT.

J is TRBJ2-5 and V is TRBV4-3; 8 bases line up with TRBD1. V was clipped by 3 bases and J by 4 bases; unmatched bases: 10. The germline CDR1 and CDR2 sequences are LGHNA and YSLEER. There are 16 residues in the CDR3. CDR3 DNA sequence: TGCGCCAGCAGCCATTCCGGACAGGGTGTCGGAGAGACCCAGTACTTC. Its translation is CASSHSGQGVGETQYF.

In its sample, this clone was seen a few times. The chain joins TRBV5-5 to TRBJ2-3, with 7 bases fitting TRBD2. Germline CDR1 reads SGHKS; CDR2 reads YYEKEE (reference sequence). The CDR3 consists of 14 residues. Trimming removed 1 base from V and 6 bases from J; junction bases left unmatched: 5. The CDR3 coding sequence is TGTGCCAGCAGCTTGCAGCGGGGATTGGATACGCAGTATTTT. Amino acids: CASSLQRGLDTQYF. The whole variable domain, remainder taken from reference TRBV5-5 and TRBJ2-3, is DAGVTQSPTHLIKTRGQQVTLRCSPISGHKSVSWYQQVLGQGPQFIFQYYEKEERGRGNFPDRFSARQFPNYSSELNVNALLLGDSALYLCASSLQRGLDTQYFGPGTRLTVL.

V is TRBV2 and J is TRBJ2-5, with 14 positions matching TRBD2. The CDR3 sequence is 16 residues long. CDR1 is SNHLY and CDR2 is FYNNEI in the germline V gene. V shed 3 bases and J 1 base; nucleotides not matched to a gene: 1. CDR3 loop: CASSDGTSGGQETQYF. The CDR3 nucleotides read TGTGCCAGCAGTGACGGGACTAGCGGGGGCCAAGAGACCCAGTACTTC.

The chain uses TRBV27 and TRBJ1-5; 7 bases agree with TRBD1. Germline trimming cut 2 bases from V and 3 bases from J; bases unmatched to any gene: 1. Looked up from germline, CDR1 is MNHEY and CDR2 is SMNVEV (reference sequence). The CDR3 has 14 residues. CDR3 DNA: TGTGCCAGCAGTTTAGGGACAGACAATCAGCCCCAGCATTTT. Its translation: CASSLGTDNQPQHF.

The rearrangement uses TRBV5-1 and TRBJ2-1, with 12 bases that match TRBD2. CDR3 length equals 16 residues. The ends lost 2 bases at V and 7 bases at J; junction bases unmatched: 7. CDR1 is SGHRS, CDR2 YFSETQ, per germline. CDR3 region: CASSLSGLAGLNEQFF. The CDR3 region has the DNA TGCGCCAGCAGCTTATCAGGACTAGCGGGGTTGAATGAGCAGTTCTTC.

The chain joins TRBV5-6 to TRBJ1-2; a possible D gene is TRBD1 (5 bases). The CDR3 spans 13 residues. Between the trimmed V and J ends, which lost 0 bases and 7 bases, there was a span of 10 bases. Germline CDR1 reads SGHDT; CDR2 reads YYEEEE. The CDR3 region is CASSLGRGGGYTF. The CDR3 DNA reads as TGTGCCAGCAGCTTGGGAAGGGGAGGTGGCTACACCTTC.

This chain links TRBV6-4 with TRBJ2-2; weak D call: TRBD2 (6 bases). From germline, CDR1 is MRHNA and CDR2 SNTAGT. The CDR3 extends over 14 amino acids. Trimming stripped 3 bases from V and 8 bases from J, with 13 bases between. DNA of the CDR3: TGTGCCAGCAGTGAGGGGACTGATGGTGGGGAGCTGTTTTTT. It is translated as CASSEGTDGGELFF.

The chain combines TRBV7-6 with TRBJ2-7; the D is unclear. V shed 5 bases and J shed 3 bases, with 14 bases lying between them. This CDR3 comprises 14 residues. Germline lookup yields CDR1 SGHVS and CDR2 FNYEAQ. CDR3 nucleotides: TGTGCCAGCAGCCCTAGAGGCGTCCTCTACGAGCAGTACTTC. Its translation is CASSPRGVLYEQYF.

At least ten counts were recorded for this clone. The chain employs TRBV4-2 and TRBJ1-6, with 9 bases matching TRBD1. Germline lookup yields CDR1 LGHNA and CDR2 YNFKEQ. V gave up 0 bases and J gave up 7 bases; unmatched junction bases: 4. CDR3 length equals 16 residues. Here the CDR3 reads CASSQDPGTGNSPLHF. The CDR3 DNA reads TGTGCCAGCAGCCAAGATCCCGGGACAGGGAATTCACCCCTCCACTTT.

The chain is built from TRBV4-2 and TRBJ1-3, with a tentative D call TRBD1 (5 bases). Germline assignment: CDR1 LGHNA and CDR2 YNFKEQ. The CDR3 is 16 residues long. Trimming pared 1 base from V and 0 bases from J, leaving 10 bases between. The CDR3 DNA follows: TGTGCCAGCAGCCAAGCAGGGTTTGACTCTGGAAACACCATATATTTT. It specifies CASSQAGFDSGNTIYF.

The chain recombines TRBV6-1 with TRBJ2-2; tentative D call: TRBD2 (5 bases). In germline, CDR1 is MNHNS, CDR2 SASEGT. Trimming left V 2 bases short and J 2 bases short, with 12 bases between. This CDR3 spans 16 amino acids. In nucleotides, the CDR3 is TGTGCCAGCAGTGAAATTCTAGCCCTAAACACCGGGGAGCTGTTTTTT. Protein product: CASSEILALNTGELFF.

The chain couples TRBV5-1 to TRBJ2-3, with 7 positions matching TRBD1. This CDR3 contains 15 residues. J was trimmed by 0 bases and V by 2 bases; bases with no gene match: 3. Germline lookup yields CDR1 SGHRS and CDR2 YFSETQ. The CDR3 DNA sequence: TGCGCCAGCAGCTTTTCGGACAGGAGCACAGATACGCAGTATTTT. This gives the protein CASSFSDRSTDTQYF.

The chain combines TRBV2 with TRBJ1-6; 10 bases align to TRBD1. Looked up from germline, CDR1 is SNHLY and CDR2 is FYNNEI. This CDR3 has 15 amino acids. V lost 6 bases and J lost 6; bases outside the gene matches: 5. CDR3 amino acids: CASRKGQGINSPLHF. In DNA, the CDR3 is TGTGCCAGCAGGAAGGGACAGGGGATTAATTCACCCCTCCACTTT.